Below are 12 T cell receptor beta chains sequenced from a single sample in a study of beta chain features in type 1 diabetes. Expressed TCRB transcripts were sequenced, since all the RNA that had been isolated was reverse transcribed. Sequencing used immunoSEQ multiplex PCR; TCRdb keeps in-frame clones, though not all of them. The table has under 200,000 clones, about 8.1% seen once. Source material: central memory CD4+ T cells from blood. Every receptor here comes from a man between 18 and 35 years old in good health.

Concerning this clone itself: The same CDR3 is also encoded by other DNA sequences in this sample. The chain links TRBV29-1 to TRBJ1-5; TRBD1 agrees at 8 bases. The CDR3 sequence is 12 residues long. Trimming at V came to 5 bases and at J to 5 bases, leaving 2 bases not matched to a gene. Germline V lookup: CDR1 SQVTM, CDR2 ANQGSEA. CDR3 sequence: CSVSTGDQPQHF. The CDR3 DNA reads TGCAGCGTTTCGACAGGGGATCAGCCCCAGCATTTT.

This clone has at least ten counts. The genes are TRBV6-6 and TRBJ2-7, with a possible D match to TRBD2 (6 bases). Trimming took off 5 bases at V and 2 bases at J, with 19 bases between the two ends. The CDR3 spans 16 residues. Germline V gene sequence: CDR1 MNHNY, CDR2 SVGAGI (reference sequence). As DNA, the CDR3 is TGTGCCAGCAGTGGGGGGTTGATGGGGCCCCCCTACGAGCAGTACTTC. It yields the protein CASSGGLMGPPYEQYF.

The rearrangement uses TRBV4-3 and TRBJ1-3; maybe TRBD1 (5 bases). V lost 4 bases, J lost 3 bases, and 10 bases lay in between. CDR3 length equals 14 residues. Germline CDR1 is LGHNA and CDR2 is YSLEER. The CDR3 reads CASSPVGGGNTIYF. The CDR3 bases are TGCGCCAGCAGCCCGGTCGGGGGTGGAAACACCATATATTTT.

The CDR3, as DNA: TGTGCCAGCAGCCGCGGACAGGGGGGATCGAACACTGAAGCTTTCTTT. It specifies CASSRGQGGSNTEAFF. This chain links TRBV4-2 with TRBJ1-1; 10 nucleotides match TRBD1. Germline V gene sequence: CDR1 LGHNA, CDR2 YNFKEQ. Trimming took 4 bases from V and 1 from J; bases not matched to a gene: 6. The CDR3 sequence is 16 residues long.

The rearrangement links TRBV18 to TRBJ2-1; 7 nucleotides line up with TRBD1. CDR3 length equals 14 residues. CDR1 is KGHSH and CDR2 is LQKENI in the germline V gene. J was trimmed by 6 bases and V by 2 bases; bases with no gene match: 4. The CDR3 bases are TGTGCCAGCTCACCAGACAGGGCTCGCAATGAGCAGTTCTTC. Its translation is CASSPDRARNEQFF. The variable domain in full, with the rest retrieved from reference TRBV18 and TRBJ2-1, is NAGVMQNPRHLVRRRGQEARLRCSPMKGHSHVYWYRQLPEEGLKFMVYLQKENIIDESGMPKERFSAEFPKEGPSILRIQQVVRGDSAAYFCASSPDRARNEQFFGPGTRLTVL.

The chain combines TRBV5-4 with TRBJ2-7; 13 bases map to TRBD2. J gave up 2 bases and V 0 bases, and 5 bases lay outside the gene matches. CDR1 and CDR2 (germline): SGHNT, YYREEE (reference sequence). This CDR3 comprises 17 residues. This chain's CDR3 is CASSLGLAGGLPYEQYF. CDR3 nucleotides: TGTGCCAGCAGCTTGGGACTAGCGGGGGGCCTTCCCTACGAGCAGTACTTC. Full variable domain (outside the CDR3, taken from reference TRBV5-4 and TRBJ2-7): ETGVTQSPTHLIKTRGQQVTLRCSSQSGHNTVSWYQQALGQGPQFIFQYYREEENGRGNFPPRFSGLQFPNYSSELNVNALELDDSALYLCASSLGLAGGLPYEQYFGPGTRLTVT.

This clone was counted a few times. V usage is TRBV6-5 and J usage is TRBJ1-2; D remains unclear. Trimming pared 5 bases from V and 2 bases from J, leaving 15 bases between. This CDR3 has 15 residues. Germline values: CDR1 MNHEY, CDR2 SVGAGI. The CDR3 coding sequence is TGTGCCAGCAGTCCCAGAGTGGCGGGAAACTATGGCTACACCTTC. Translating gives CASSPRVAGNYGYTF.

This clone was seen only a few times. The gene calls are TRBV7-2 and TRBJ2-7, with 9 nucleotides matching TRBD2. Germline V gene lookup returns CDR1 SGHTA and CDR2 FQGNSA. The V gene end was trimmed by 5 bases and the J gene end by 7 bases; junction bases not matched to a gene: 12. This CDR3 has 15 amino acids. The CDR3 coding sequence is TGTGCCAGCAGCGCCCGTGGCGGGAGGGCCCAGGAGCAGTACTTC. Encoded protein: CASSARGGRAQEQYF.

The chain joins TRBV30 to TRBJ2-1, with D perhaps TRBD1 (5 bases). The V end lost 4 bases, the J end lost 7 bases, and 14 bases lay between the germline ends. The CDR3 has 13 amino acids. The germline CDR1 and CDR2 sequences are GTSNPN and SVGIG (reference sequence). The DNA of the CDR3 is TGTGCCTGGATGTGGGGCTTAGGTAATGAGCAGTTCTTC. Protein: CAWMWGLGNEQFF.

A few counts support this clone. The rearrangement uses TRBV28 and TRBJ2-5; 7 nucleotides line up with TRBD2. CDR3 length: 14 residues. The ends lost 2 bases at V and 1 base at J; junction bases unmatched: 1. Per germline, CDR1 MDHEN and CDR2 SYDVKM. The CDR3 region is CASSLGTTQETQYF. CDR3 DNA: TGTGCCAGCAGTTTAGGGACTACCCAAGAGACCCAGTACTTC.

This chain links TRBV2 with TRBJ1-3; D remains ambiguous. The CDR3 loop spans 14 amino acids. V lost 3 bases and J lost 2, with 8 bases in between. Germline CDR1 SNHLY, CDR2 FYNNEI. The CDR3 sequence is CASSDRVPGNTIYF. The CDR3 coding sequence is TGTGCCAGCAGTGATCGAGTTCCTGGAAACACCATATATTTT. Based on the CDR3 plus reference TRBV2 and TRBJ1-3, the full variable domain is EPEVTQTPSHQVTQMGQEVILRCVPISNHLYFYWYRQILGQKVEFLVSFYNNEISEKSEIFDDQFSVERPDGSNFTLKIRSTKLEDSAMYFCASSDRVPGNTIYFGEGSWLTVV.

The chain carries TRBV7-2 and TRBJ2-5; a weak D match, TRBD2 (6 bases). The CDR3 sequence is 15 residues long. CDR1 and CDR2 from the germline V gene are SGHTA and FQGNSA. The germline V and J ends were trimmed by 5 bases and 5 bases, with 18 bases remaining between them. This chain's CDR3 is CASSLNWRGGETQYF. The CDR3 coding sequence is TGTGCCAGCAGCCTTAACTGGAGGGGCGGGGAGACCCAGTACTTC.